This T cell receptor beta chain was observed in a study of blood T cell repertoires in COVID-19 (TCRdb year 2020). At the level of the whole study: Samples covering the acute and convalescent phases of COVID-19 were provided by collaborators in the United States, Italy and Spain. Where available, HLA class I and class II types were obtained from metadata supplied by the sample provider rather than from assay-based typing. The dataset comprised deeply sampled blood TCRbeta repertoires from subjects exposed to, actively infected with, or recovered from COVID-19. The material from the prospective study consisted of cDNA or gDNA derived from T cells, B-cell-depleted T cells, or PBMCs. The samples were drawn from two sources: the first 160 participants of the ongoing ImmuneRACE study, and 950 to 1,500 subjects contributed by 6 global collaborators. A de-identified subject ID, COVID-19 status, age in years and sex were almost always included in the sample metadata. The repertoires were released in a freely available public database meant as a resource for research on the immune response to SARS-CoV-2. Findings and caveats that apply to the study as a whole: The quantity of clinical and demographic metadata differed by source and by participant and was supplied without curation.

As regards this clone: Its antigen is currently not known. No clone much larger than this one lies a single base away; base qualities are absent.

Whole blood was collected in K2EDTA tubes by collaborating institutions according to the institutions' own protocols. For TCRbeta analysis, collaborators shipped samples in one of three forms: frozen whole blood, isolated PBMCs, or DNA extracted from either of those sample types. Based on the germline V gene, the CDR1 and CDR2 sequences are MDHEN and SYDVKM. After removal of 5 bases from V and 7 bases from J, the junction retains 1 base not matched to a gene. CDR3 length: 11 amino acids, cysteine to phenylalanine. The retained sequence is limited to the CDR3, 33 bases, with the frame set at the first base. TCRbeta CDR3 regions were amplified from genomic DNA using the immunoSEQ Assay, a bias-controlled multiplex PCR. The study's processing was this. Nucleated cell counts per sample were estimated from amplification of reference gene primers within the assay. Sequence reads were collapsed and filtered to measure the absolute abundance of every unique TCRbeta CDR3 rearrangement. Productive Simpson clonality was computed per sample as the square root of Simpson's diversity index over productive rearrangements. TCRdb stores this immuneACCESS table with in-frame sequences only. Part of the clones is absent; in the studies checked, under half of the shortfall reflects unresolved V genes, and no reason is known for the rest. D and trimming come from the DNA, and the V and J calls and clone size come from that table. This sample has 25,000 to 40,000 clones in its table, and approximately 90% of those were observed once. The ten most abundant clones make up approximately 5% of the sample.

The sequence came from a human donor in a cohort sampled during active COVID-19. The V and J genes are TRBV28 and TRBJ1-1; 7 of the junction bases match TRBD1. Source material: peripheral blood. The CDR3 protein is CASSDRDEAFF. The nucleotide sequence reads as follows: TGTGCCAGCAGTGACAGGGATGAAGCTTTCTTT. The CDR3 plus the reference TRBV28 and TRBJ1-1 genes for the other parts give the full variable domain: DVKVTQSSRYLVKRTGEKVFLECVQDMDHENMFWYRQDPGLGLRLIYFSYDVKMKEKGDIPEGYSVSREKKERFSLILESASTNQTSMYLCASSDRDEAFFGQGTRLTVV.